Listed here are 27 T cell receptor beta chains from one sample, sequenced in a study of T cell repertoires in cytomegalovirus infection. In TCRdb, the reads were re-called with MiXCR into one record per CDR3 protein. The table shows about a million distinct CDR3 sequences, with approximately 31% occurring only once. Their recognized antigens are unknown. The specimen was cultured CD8+ T cells from PBMCs, collected from culture after CMV antigen stimulation. The source is a human donor in good health (CMV status not recorded). Some clones in this sample may be carry-over from other donors' samples.

The rearrangement joins TRBV28 to TRBJ1-2; no clear D gene. The ends were cut back, 5 bases at V and 3 bases at J, with 22 bases in the middle. The CDR3 loop spans 17 amino acids. The germline V gene encodes CDR1 MDHEN and CDR2 SYDVKM. CDR3 coding DNA: TGTGCCAGCAGTGTTCCCCACGGCGCGGGGAGGTACTATGGCTACACCTTC. Protein product: CASSVPHGAGRYYGYTF.

This sequence joins TRBV27 and TRBJ2-7; 9 bases match TRBD1. From germline, CDR1 is MNHEY and CDR2 SMNVEV (reference sequence). The CDR3 is made up of 15 amino acids. V was pared by 1 base and J by 12 bases, with 13 bases of the junction left unmatched. CDR3 loop: CASSLYGTGTLGAYF. The CDR3, as DNA: TGTGCCAGCAGTTTATATGGGACAGGGACCCTAGGCGCGTACTTC.

This clonotype was counted a few times. The chain carries TRBV4-3 and TRBJ1-5, with D unclear. Germline CDR1 LGHNA, CDR2 YSLEER. Trimming took 0 bases from V and 12 from J, leaving 21 bases between them. The CDR3 covers 16 residues. The DNA of the CDR3 is TGCGCCAGCAGCCAAGATACCGCCGCTGCTGGGCGGGACCAGCATTTT. Translation gives CASSQDTAAAGRDQHF.

This clonotype was seen only a few times. The genes are TRBV6-5 and TRBJ2-6, with a tentative D call TRBD1 (6 bases). This CDR3 is 18 amino acids long. The germline CDR1 and CDR2 sequences are MNHEY and SVGAGI. V was shortened by 0 bases and J by 4 bases, with 16 bases between the two germline ends. The CDR3 nucleotides read TGTGCCAGCAGTTACTCTGGGGGCCCCCCGTGGGGGGCCAACGTCCTGACTTTC. As protein: CASSYSGGPPWGANVLTF.

Turning to this clonotype: This may be a read error, as it is one base from a much larger clone. The chain carries TRBV7-9 and TRBJ2-7; D is perhaps TRBD2 (5 bases). Trimming removed 2 bases at V and 5 bases at J, with 10 bases between. Germline CDR1 is SEHNR and CDR2 is FQNEAQ (reference sequence). The length of the CDR3 is 13 residues. The CDR3 nucleotides read TGTGCCAGCAGCTTAACCCGGGGTAACGAGCAGTACGTC. This gives the protein CASSLTRGNEQYV.

This clonotype was found a few times. This rearrangement joins TRBV12-5 to TRBJ1-1, with TRBD1 as a possible D gene (5 bases). Trimming pared 6 bases from V and 6 bases from J, leaving 8 bases between. The CDR3 runs 11 residues. CDR1 LGHNT and CDR2 FRNRAP come from the germline V gene. The CDR3 region has the DNA TGTGCTAGTGGACGGGGGGCTGAAGCTTTCTTT. Its protein is CASGRGAEAFF.

The rearrangement links TRBV2 to TRBJ2-7; 11 nucleotides line up with TRBD1. The V segment lost 7 bases and the J segment 4 bases; nucleotides outside the gene matches: 6. CDR3 length equals 14 residues. From germline, CDR1 is SNHLY and CDR2 FYNNEI. The CDR3 coding sequence is TGTGCCAGCACTTGGGACAGGGGGTCGTACGAGCAGTACTTC. Encoded protein: CASTWDRGSYEQYF.

There are a few counts of this clonotype. The rearrangement links TRBV24-1 to TRBJ1-2; tentative D call: TRBD1 (5 bases). Germline V gene lookup returns CDR1 KGHDR and CDR2 SFDVKD. The CDR3 length is 13 residues. V lost 4 bases and J 2 bases, leaving 7 bases between the germline ends. CDR3 region: CATSEGRNYGYTF. CDR3 nucleotide sequence: TGTGCCACCAGTGAGGGACGGAACTATGGCTACACCTTC.

This clonotype was recorded a few times. This chain joins TRBV6-5 and TRBJ2-7; TRBD2 might be the D (6 bases). Germline values: CDR1 MNHEY, CDR2 SVGAGI. This CDR3 is built from 13 residues. V gave up 0 bases and J gave up 5 bases, with 8 bases separating them. CDR3 loop: CASSYSLADEQYF. CDR3 nucleotide sequence: TGTGCCAGCAGTTACTCCTTAGCGGACGAGCAGTACTTC.

This clonotype was found a few times. This sequence joins TRBV7-6 and TRBJ2-3, with 9 bases fitting TRBD2. CDR1 and CDR2 from the germline V gene are SGHVS and FNYEAQ. V trimming: 4 bases; J trimming: 2 bases; junction bases outside the gene matches: 4. The CDR3 is 15 amino acids. The chain's CDR3 is CASSWRGGITDTQYF. DNA for the CDR3: TGTGCCAGCAGCTGGCGGGGGGGCATCACAGATACGCAGTATTTT.

The genes are TRBV7-3 and TRBJ2-1; weak D call: TRBD1 (5 bases). This CDR3 is built from 14 residues. V was clipped by 8 bases and J by 3 bases, with 14 bases between them. Germline V gene data show CDR1 as SGHTA and CDR2 as FQGTGA. DNA of the CDR3: TGTGCCAGCTCCCCCCAGGGCTACTACAATGAGCAGTTCTTC. Its translation: CASSPQGYYNEQFF.

This clonotype has only a few counts. The J gene is TRBJ1-1, the V gene TRBV7-6; D may be TRBD1 (5 bases). The ends were cut back, 6 bases at V and 7 bases at J, with 15 bases in the middle. The CDR3 contains 13 residues. Germline V CDR1 and CDR2: SGHVS, FNYEAQ. The CDR3 protein is CASRQPGAVEAFF. CDR3 DNA sequence: TGTGCCAGCAGGCAGCCCGGGGCCGTTGAAGCTTTCTTT.

Here the CDR3 DNA reads TGCGCCAGCAGCCAATGGGGGGGAGATAATTCACCCCTCCACTTT. This gives the protein CASSQWGGDNSPLHF. The V gene is TRBV4-1, the J gene TRBJ1-6, with D perhaps matching TRBD1 (5 bases). Trimming stripped 2 bases from V and 5 bases from J, with 10 bases between. Per germline, CDR1 MGHRA and CDR2 YSYEKL. This CDR3 spans 15 amino acids.

This chain joins TRBV28 and TRBJ2-4; D remains ambiguous. Germline V lookup: CDR1 MDHEN, CDR2 SYDVKM. The V and J ends lost 3 bases and 0 bases respectively, with 9 bases between them. The CDR3 is 15 amino acids. The chain's CDR3 is CASSFRWEAKNIQYF. The CDR3 nucleotides are TGTGCCAGCAGTTTCCGCTGGGAAGCCAAAAACATTCAGTACTTC.

The genes are TRBV7-6 and TRBJ1-4; D is perhaps TRBD1 (6 bases). V was cut by 1 base and J by 4 bases, with 10 bases left in between. Germline values: CDR1 SGHVS, CDR2 FNYEAQ. The CDR3 is made up of 15 amino acids. CDR3: CASSLEGTLNEKLFF. DNA of the CDR3: TGTGCCAGCAGCTTAGAGGGGACACTTAATGAAAAACTGTTTTTT. Drawing the rest from reference TRBV7-6 and TRBJ1-4, the complete variable domain is GAGVSQSPRYKVTKRGQDVALRCDPISGHVSLYWYRQALGQGPEFLTYFNYEAQQDKSGLPNDRFSAERPEGSISTLTIQRTEQRDSAMYRCASSLEGTLNEKLFFGSGTQLSVL.

The chain has TRBV15 and TRBJ1-1, with unresolved D. Germline CDR1 is LNHNV and CDR2 is YYDKDF (reference sequence). The CDR3 is 13 amino acids. V lost 2 bases and J 3 bases, leaving 7 bases between the germline ends. Written as DNA, the CDR3 is TGTGCCACCAGCAGAAACAAGGACACTGAAGCTTTCTTT. Protein sequence: CATSRNKDTEAFF. The entire variable domain, with the rest obtained from reference TRBV15 and TRBJ1-1, is as follows: DAMVIQNPRYQVTQFGKPVTLSCSQTLNHNVMYWYQQKSSQAPKLLFHYYDKDFNNEADTPDNFQSRRPNTSFCFLDIRSPGLGDTAMYLCATSRNKDTEAFFGQGTRLTVV.

The CDR3 loop reads CASSPRDIETQYF. In nucleotides, the CDR3 is TGTGCCAGCAGCCCACGGGACATCGAGACCCAGTACTTC. This sequence joins TRBV7-9 and TRBJ2-5, with a weak D call TRBD1 (6 bases). Germline CDR1 SEHNR, CDR2 FQNEAQ (reference sequence). V gave up 5 bases and J gave up 5 bases, with 12 bases separating them. There are 13 residues in the CDR3.

This clonotype was detected a few times. V usage is TRBV6-5 and J usage is TRBJ2-4, with D possibly being TRBD2 (5 bases). V was pared by 2 bases and J by 10 bases, with 12 bases between. The CDR3 totals 13 residues. CDR1 is MNHEY, CDR2 SVGAGI, per germline. Written as DNA, the CDR3 is TGTGCCAGCAGTTACGAGGGCCTCGAGATTCAGTACTTC. Its protein is CASSYEGLEIQYF.

Only a few counts were recorded for this clonotype. The chain carries TRBV6-1 and TRBJ2-7; possibly TRBD1 for D (5 bases). Germline loops: CDR1 MNHNS, CDR2 SASEGT. V was trimmed by 1 base and J by 0 bases, leaving 16 bases between them. This CDR3 has 17 amino acids. CDR3 nucleotides: TGTGCCAGCAGTGAAGTTAGGACACTCTACCCCTCCTACGAGCAGTACGTC. Translated: CASSEVRTLYPSYEQYV.

This chain connects TRBV19 to TRBJ2-7, with 9 positions matching TRBD2. V gave up 6 bases and J gave up 5 bases; unmatched junction bases: 11. CDR1 and CDR2 from the germline V gene are LNHDA and SQIVND (reference sequence). This CDR3 region has 15 residues. The CDR3 bases are TGTGCCAGTAGCCAGGGGCGGGGGGGCCTCCACGAGCAGTACGTC. This sequence encodes CASSQGRGGLHEQYV.

The gene calls are TRBV11-1 and TRBJ2-1; 9 bases are a match to TRBD1. Germline CDR1 reads SGHAT; CDR2 reads FQDESV (reference sequence). V shed 4 bases, J shed 8 bases, and the junction held 12 bases outside the gene matches. The CDR3 extends over 16 amino acids. The CDR3 loop reads CASSSPQGALHDEQFF. As DNA, the CDR3 is TGTGCCAGCAGCTCGCCACAGGGGGCTTTACACGATGAGCAGTTCTTC.

The chain has TRBV7-9 and TRBJ1-1, with a tentative D call TRBD1 (6 bases). Germline values: CDR1 SEHNR, CDR2 FQNEAQ (reference sequence). V was shortened by 5 bases and J by 3 bases, with 16 bases between the two germline ends. CDR3 size: 15 residues. In nucleotides, the CDR3 is TGTGCCAGCAGCCCCAGAGGGGGGGCTCACACTGAAGCTTTCTTT. Its protein product is CASSPRGGAHTEAFF.

The rearrangement joins TRBV19 to TRBJ1-2; TRBD1 matches 9 bases. Germline V gene data show CDR1 as LNHDA and CDR2 as SQIVND (reference sequence). With V trimmed by 2 bases and J by 7 bases, 17 bases remained unmatched. The CDR3 loop spans 18 amino acids. CDR3 sequence: CASSIPVYSGTGRSGYTF. The CDR3 DNA reads TGTGCCAGTAGTATACCCGTATACTCCGGGACAGGGAGGTCTGGCTACACCTTC. Variable domain in full (rest from reference TRBV19 and TRBJ1-2): DGGITQSPKYLFRKEGQNVTLSCEQNLNHDAMYWYRQDPGQGLRLIYYSQIVNDFQKGDIAEGYSVSREKKESFPLTVTSAQKNPTAFYLCASSIPVYSGTGRSGYTFGSGTRLTVV.

The CDR3, as DNA: TGTGCCAGCAGTTACCCCTCCTGGACAGGGGGGGAGTACAATGAGCAGTTCTTC. Protein: CASSYPSWTGGEYNEQFF. The rearrangement joins TRBV6-2 or TRBV6-3 to TRBJ2-1, with 10 bases aligning to TRBD1. Trimming at V came to 2 bases and at J to 4 bases, leaving 11 bases not matched to a gene. Germline V gene lookup returns CDR1 MNHEY and CDR2 SVGEGT. This CDR3 contains 18 residues.

The chain combines TRBV9 with TRBJ1-1; D is ambiguous. The CDR3 is 14 residues long. V lost 2 bases, J lost 0 bases, and 8 bases lay in between. Germline values: CDR1 SGDLS, CDR2 YYNGEE. The CDR3 DNA reads TGTGCCAGCAGCGTTGACATACTGAACACTGAAGCTTTCTTT. It translates to CASSVDILNTEAFF.

The genes are TRBV10-3 and TRBJ2-7; maybe TRBD1 (6 bases). CDR3 length equals 16 residues. V was pared by 0 bases and J by 4 bases, with 16 bases between. CDR1 is ENHRY, CDR2 SYGVKD, per germline. CDR3 nucleotides: TGTGCCATCAGTGAGTCGATGGGGGCAGTATATTACGAGCAGTACGTC. Translation: CAISESMGAVYYEQYV.

The sample holds one count of this clonotype. The V gene is TRBV27, the J gene TRBJ1-1; the match to TRBD1 covers 8 bases. From germline, CDR1 is MNHEY and CDR2 SMNVEV (reference sequence). The J segment lost 1 base and the V segment lost 5 bases, leaving 6 bases of the junction unmatched. The CDR3 totals 15 residues. CDR3 sequence (DNA): TGTGCCAGCAGTCCATGGGACAGGACGAACACTGAAGCTTTCTTT. It translates to CASSPWDRTNTEAFF.